One and the same sample provided the 26 T cell receptor beta chains below, sequenced in a study of blood T cell repertoires in COVID-19. Generated by immunoSEQ multiplex PCR, the TCRdb table keeps only in-frame clones and is missing some. Counted here are over 450,000 clones, around nine tenths occurring once; the ten biggest clones make up about 8.2%. The sample was peripheral blood. The origin of the receptors is a woman aged 50 to 65 with COVID-19, enrolled during active disease.

The rearrangement links TRBV3-1 (or the pseudogene TRBV3-2) to TRBJ2-3; 10 bases are shared with TRBD2. Germline loops: CDR1 LGHDT, CDR2 YNNKEL (reference sequence). After removal of 3 bases from V and 11 bases from J, the junction contained 11 bases not matched to a gene. The CDR3 runs 15 residues. The CDR3 sequence: CASSHLSGGAQGQYF. The CDR3 DNA follows: TGTGCCAGCAGCCACCTCAGCGGGGGGGCACAGGGGCAGTATTTT.

This chain uses TRBV7-2 with TRBJ1-5, with no clear D. Germline V gene data show CDR1 as SGHTA and CDR2 as FQGNSA. The germline V and J ends were trimmed by 3 bases and 6 bases, with 15 bases remaining between them. The CDR3 runs to 15 residues. The CDR3: CASSLEWIPRQPQHF. In nucleotides, the CDR3 is TGTGCCAGCAGCTTGGAGTGGATACCCCGTCAGCCCCAGCATTTT.

This rearrangement joins TRBV2 to TRBJ2-3; 9 bases agree with TRBD2. This CDR3 spans 16 amino acids. Per germline, CDR1 SNHLY and CDR2 FYNNEI. Losses at the gene ends were 6 bases for V and 6 bases for J; bases not matched to a gene: 13. In DNA, the CDR3 is TGTGCCAGCAGCGGCGGGACTAGCTTGGGGGGGGATACGCAGTATTTT. This sequence encodes CASSGGTSLGGDTQYF.

The chain uses TRBV7-7 and TRBJ2-2, with TRBD2 matching over 11 bases. Germline trimming cut 3 bases from V and 6 bases from J; bases unmatched to any gene: 6. CDR3 size: 16 residues. Looked up from germline, CDR1 is SSHAT and CDR2 is FNYEAQ (reference sequence). The CDR3 here is CASSFIAGGPPGELFF. CDR3 sequence (DNA): TGTGCCAGCAGCTTTATAGCGGGGGGGCCGCCCGGGGAGCTGTTTTTT.

V usage is TRBV9 and J usage is TRBJ1-1; D is ambiguous. Germline V gene data show CDR1 as SGDLS and CDR2 as YYNGEE. Trimming left V 0 bases short and J 6 bases short, with 12 bases between. This CDR3 region has 14 residues. For the CDR3, the DNA is TGTGCCAGCAGCGTAGGCTCGGGGTTCCCTGAAGCTTTCTTT. Translation gives CASSVGSGFPEAFF.

This clone has a count of ten or more. The V call is TRBV12-3 or TRBV12-4, the J call TRBJ1-1; TRBD1 matches 8 bases. The CDR3 is 12 amino acids. V lost 8 bases, J lost 1 base, and 0 bases stayed unmatched. CDR3 DNA sequence: TGTGCCAGCGGGACAGGGAACACTGAAGCTTTCTTT. Translation gives CASGTGNTEAFF.

The chain joins TRBV9 to TRBJ1-6, with 7 bases fitting TRBD1. V lost 0 bases to trimming and J lost 14 bases; unmatched junction nucleotides: 8. Germline V gene sequence: CDR1 SGDLS, CDR2 YYNGEE. The CDR3 has 14 amino acids. The DNA of the CDR3 is TGTGCCAGCAGCGTAGGACAGGGTGTGGGCACCCTCCACTTT. It specifies CASSVGQGVGTLHF.

The rearrangement links TRBV2 to TRBJ2-7, with D possibly TRBD1 on 5 matching bases. Germline CDR1 reads SNHLY; CDR2 reads FYNNEI. Between the trimmed V and J ends, which lost 4 bases and 1 base, there was a span of 11 bases. This CDR3 contains 14 residues. The CDR3 coding sequence is TGTGCCAGCAGTGGGGAACGACAGTCCTACGAGCAGTACTTC. Translated: CASSGERQSYEQYF.

V and J are TRBV7-9 and TRBJ1-1, with D possibly matching TRBD1 (6 bases). Trimming shortened V by 4 bases and J by 0 bases, and 9 bases separated the two germline ends. The V gene's germline CDR1 is SEHNR and CDR2 FQNEAQ (reference sequence). The CDR3 has 14 amino acids. CDR3 amino acids: CASSSRGLNTEAFF. As DNA, the CDR3 is TGTGCCAGCAGCTCGCGGGGGCTGAACACTGAAGCTTTCTTT.

Here the CDR3 DNA reads TGCGCCAGCAGCTCAGGACTAGTTAGCGGGGAGCTGTTTTTT. It yields the protein CASSSGLVSGELFF. The chain carries TRBV5-1 and TRBJ2-2; the match to TRBD2 covers 7 bases. Germline CDR1 reads SGHRS; CDR2 reads YFSETQ. The CDR3 length is 14 residues. The trim removed 3 bases at V and 7 bases at J, leaving 6 bases unmatched.

The chain links TRBV6-5 to TRBJ2-3, with a possible D match to TRBD2 (6 bases). The CDR3 sequence is 13 residues long. Germline assignment: CDR1 MNHEY and CDR2 SVGAGI. V was cut by 6 bases and J by 4 bases, with 11 bases left in between. Here the CDR3 reads CASRSPGADTQYF. CDR3 sequence (DNA): TGTGCCAGCAGATCACCGGGGGCAGATACGCAGTATTTT.

This sequence joins TRBV9 and TRBJ2-2; no reliable D call. The V gene's germline CDR1 is SGDLS and CDR2 YYNGEE. The CDR3 is 14 residues long. V was cut by 4 bases and J by 4 bases, with 11 bases left in between. CDR3 sequence reads: CASSLLAGTGELFF. The CDR3 coding sequence is TGTGCCAGCAGCTTACTCGCAGGCACCGGGGAGCTGTTTTTT.

V and J are TRBV12-3 or TRBV12-4 and TRBJ2-5; weak D call: TRBD2 (5 bases). This CDR3 contains 12 residues. V gave up 7 bases and J gave up 7 bases, with 13 bases separating them. The CDR3 is CASTASAGTQYF. As DNA, the CDR3 is TGTGCCAGCACTGCTTCGGCGGGGACCCAGTACTTC.

The chain combines TRBV7-9 with TRBJ2-1; TRBD2 matches 12 bases. Germline V gene lookup returns CDR1 SEHNR and CDR2 FQNEAQ (reference sequence). This CDR3 comprises 15 residues. J lost 7 bases, V lost 5 bases, and 6 bases had no gene match. The DNA for the CDR3 is TGTGCCAGCAGCGAGCTAGCGGGGGGGCCGAATGAGCAGTTCTTC. Translation: CASSELAGGPNEQFF.

The chain is built from TRBV19 and TRBJ1-2; D call uncertain. Germline CDR1 and CDR2: LNHDA and SQIVND (reference sequence). The CDR3 runs to 12 residues. This CDR3 is CATTLPNYGYTF. In DNA form, the CDR3 reads TGTGCAACGACACTCCCCAACTATGGCTACACCTTC.

The gene calls are TRBV3-1 (or the pseudogene TRBV3-2) and TRBJ2-7; 7 positions agree with TRBD1. Trimming at V came to 0 bases and at J to 4 bases, leaving 9 bases not matched to a gene. The CDR3 has 16 residues. Germline assignment: CDR1 LGHDT and CDR2 YNNKEL (reference sequence). The CDR3 protein is CASSQDVRGRGYEQYF. DNA for the CDR3: TGTGCCAGCAGCCAAGACGTAAGGGGGCGCGGTTACGAGCAGTACTTC.

The chain combines TRBV2 with TRBJ2-2; 9 bases agree with TRBD1. CDR1 is SNHLY and CDR2 is FYNNEI in the germline V gene. The CDR3 loop spans 14 amino acids. The junction had 7 bases not matched to a gene; V was cut back by 7 bases and J by 7 bases. The CDR3 DNA follows: TGTGCCAGCACCGGGGACAGGGTTGGCGGGGAGCTGTTTTTT. This gives the protein CASTGDRVGGELFF.

The J gene is TRBJ1-2, the V gene TRBV12-3 or TRBV12-4; D possibly corresponds to TRBD1 (5 bases). The CDR3 is made up of 13 amino acids. Trimming took off 3 bases at V and 5 bases at J, with 10 bases between the two ends. DNA of the CDR3: TGTGCCAGCAGTTTTGAGGGGAGGTATGGCTACACCTTC. This sequence encodes CASSFEGRYGYTF.

The V gene is TRBV24-1, the J gene TRBJ2-5; a weak D match, TRBD1 (5 bases). Germline-derived CDR1 and CDR2 are KGHDR and SFDVKD. V lost 4 bases and J 5 bases, leaving 22 bases between the germline ends. This CDR3 region has 17 residues. This CDR3 is CATSDSRGGRAEETQYF. Here the CDR3 DNA reads TGTGCCACCAGTGACTCCCGAGGTGGCAGGGCTGAGGAGACCCAGTACTTC.

This chain connects TRBV6-1 to TRBJ1-2, with TRBD1 as a possible D gene (6 bases). Germline assignment: CDR1 MNHNS and CDR2 SASEGT. V lost 0 bases and J lost 8, with 13 bases in between. The CDR3 loop spans 14 amino acids. The CDR3 DNA sequence: TGTGCCAGCAGTGAAGCTGTGGCCAGGGGAGGCTACACCTTC. Protein product: CASSEAVARGGYTF.

The chain links TRBV29-1 to TRBJ1-4; 10 nucleotides align to TRBD1. Germline V gene data show CDR1 as SQVTM and CDR2 as ANQGSEA. Trimming removed 5 bases from V and 3 bases from J; junction bases left unmatched: 6. This CDR3 comprises 15 residues. Here the CDR3 reads CSVRTGGTSNEKLFF. Written as DNA, the CDR3 is TGCAGCGTTCGGACAGGGGGTACATCTAATGAAAAACTGTTTTTT.

This rearrangement joins TRBV5-1 to TRBJ1-2; tentatively, D is TRBD1 (6 bases). V was pared by 3 bases and J by 1 base, with 16 bases between. Germline CDR1 SGHRS, CDR2 YFSETQ. The CDR3 spans 16 residues. As DNA, the CDR3 is TGCGCCAGCAGCTCCCCCCATCAGGGGAGTAACTATGGCTACACCTTC. Its protein product is CASSSPHQGSNYGYTF.

As for this clone: Other DNA sequences in the sample encode the same CDR3. The chain recombines TRBV19 with TRBJ1-1; unclear D gene. CDR3 size: 11 residues. Germline lookup yields CDR1 LNHDA and CDR2 SQIVND (reference sequence). Trimming left V 9 bases short and J 5 bases short, with 10 bases between. The CDR3 reads CASRAVTEAFF. CDR3 DNA sequence: TGTGCCAGCCGCGCGGTAACTGAAGCTTTCTTT.

This chain uses TRBV28 with TRBJ1-4; D may be TRBD1 (6 bases). The CDR3 sequence is 16 residues long. V was trimmed by 2 bases and J by 3 bases, leaving 13 bases between them. CDR1 MDHEN and CDR2 SYDVKM come from the germline V gene. DNA of the CDR3: TGTGCCAGCAGTTTAGCAGGGGTTAGGGCTAATGAAAAACTGTTTTTT. It translates to CASSLAGVRANEKLFF.

The J gene is TRBJ2-6, the V gene TRBV9; 8 nucleotides line up with TRBD1. In germline, CDR1 is SGDLS, CDR2 YYNGEE. V dropped 4 bases and J dropped 0; count of bases not matched to a gene: 6. This CDR3 is built from 17 residues. In nucleotides, the CDR3 is TGTGCCAGCAGCCCGAGGGACAGGACCTCTGGGGCCAACGTCCTGACTTTC. Its protein is CASSPRDRTSGANVLTF. Together with reference TRBV9 and TRBJ2-6, the CDR3 gives the full variable domain: DSGVTQTPKHLITATGQRVTLRCSPRSGDLSVYWYQQSLDQGLQFLIQYYNGEERAKGNILERFSAQQFPDLHSELNLSSLELGDSALYFCASSPRDRTSGANVLTFGAGSRLTVL.

The chain is built from TRBV6-5 and TRBJ2-3, with 7 bases matching TRBD2. The CDR3 spans 15 residues. The germline V gene has CDR1 MNHEY and CDR2 SVGAGI. V lost 2 bases, J lost 0 bases, and 2 bases stayed unmatched. CDR3 nucleotides: TGTGCCAGCAGTTACGGGGGGGTGAGCACAGATACGCAGTATTTT. Protein: CASSYGGVSTDTQYF.